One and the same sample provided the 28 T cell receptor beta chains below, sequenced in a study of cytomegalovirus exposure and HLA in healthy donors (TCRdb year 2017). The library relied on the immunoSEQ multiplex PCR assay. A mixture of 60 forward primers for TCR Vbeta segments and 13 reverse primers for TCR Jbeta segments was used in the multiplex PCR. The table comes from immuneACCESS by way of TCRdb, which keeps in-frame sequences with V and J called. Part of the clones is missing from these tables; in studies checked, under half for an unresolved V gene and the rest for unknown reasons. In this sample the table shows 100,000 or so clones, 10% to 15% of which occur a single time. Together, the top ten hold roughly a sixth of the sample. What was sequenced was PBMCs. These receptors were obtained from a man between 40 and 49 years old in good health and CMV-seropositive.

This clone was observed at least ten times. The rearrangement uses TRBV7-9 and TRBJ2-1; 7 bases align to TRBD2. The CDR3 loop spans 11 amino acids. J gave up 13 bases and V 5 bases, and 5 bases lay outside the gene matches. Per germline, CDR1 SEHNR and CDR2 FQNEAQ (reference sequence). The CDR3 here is CASSQGLSQFF. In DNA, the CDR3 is TGTGCCAGCAGCCAGGGACTATCACAGTTCTTC.

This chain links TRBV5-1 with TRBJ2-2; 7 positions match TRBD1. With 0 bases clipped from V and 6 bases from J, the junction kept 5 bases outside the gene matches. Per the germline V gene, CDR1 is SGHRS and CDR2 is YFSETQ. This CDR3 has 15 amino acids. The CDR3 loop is CASSLGQGAPGELFF. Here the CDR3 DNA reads TGCGCCAGCAGCTTGGGACAGGGAGCGCCCGGGGAGCTGTTTTTT. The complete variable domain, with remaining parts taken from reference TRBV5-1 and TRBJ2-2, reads KAGVTQTPRYLIKTRGQQVTLSCSPISGHRSVSWYQQTPGQGLQFLFEYFSETQRNKGNFPGRFSGRQFSNSRSEMNVSTLELGDSALYLCASSLGQGAPGELFFGEGSRLTVL.

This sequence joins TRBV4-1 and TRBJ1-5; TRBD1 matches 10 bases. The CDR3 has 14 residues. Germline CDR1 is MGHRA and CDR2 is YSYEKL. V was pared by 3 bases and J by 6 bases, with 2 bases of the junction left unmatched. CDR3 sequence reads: CASSQGQGIQPQHF. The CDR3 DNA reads TGCGCCAGCAGCCAGGGACAGGGGATTCAGCCCCAGCATTTT.

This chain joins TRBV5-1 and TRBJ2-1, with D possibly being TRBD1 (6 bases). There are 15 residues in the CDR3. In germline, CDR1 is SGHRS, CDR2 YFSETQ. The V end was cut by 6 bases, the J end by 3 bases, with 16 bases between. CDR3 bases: TGCGCCAGCACAGGGTGGGGGCTCGGCTACAATGAGCAGTTCTTC. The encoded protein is CASTGWGLGYNEQFF.

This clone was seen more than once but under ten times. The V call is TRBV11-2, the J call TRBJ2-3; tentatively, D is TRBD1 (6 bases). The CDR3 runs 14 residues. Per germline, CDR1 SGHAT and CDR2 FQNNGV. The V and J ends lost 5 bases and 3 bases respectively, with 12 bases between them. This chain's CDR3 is CASSPLQGTDTQYF. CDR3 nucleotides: TGTGCCAGCAGCCCCTTACAGGGAACAGATACGCAGTATTTT.

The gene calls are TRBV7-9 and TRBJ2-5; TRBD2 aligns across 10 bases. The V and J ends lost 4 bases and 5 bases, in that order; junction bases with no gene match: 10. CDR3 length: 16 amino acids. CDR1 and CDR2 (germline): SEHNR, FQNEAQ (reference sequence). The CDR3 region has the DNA TGTGCCAGCAGCTCCTGGACTAGCGGCCTGGGGGAGACCCAGTACTTC. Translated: CASSSWTSGLGETQYF.

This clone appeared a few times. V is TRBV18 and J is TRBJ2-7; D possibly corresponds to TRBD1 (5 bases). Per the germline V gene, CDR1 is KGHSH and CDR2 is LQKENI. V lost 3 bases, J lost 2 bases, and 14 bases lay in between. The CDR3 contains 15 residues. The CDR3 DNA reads TGTGCCAGCTCACCCAGGGCCTGGCCCACCTACGAGCAGTACTTC. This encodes CASSPRAWPTYEQYF.

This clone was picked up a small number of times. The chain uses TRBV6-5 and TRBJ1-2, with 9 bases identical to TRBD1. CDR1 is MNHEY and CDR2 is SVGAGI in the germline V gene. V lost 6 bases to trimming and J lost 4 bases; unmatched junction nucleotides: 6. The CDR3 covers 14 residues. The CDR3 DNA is TGTGCCAGCAGACGGGACAGGGCTGGCTATGGCTACACCTTC. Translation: CASRRDRAGYGYTF.

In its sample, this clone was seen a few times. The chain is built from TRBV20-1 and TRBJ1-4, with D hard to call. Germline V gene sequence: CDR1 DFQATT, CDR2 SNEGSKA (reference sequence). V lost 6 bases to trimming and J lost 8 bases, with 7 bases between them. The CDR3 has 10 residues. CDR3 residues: CSALEEKLFF. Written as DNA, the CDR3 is TGCAGTGCCCTGGAGGAAAAACTGTTTTTT.

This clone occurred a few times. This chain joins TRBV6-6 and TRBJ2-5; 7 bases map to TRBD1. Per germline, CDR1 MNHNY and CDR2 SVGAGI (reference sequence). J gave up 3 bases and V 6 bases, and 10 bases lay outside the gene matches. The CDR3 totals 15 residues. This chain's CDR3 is CASRAQGNTKETQYF. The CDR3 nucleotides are TGTGCCAGCAGGGCACAGGGGAACACTAAAGAGACCCAGTACTTC.

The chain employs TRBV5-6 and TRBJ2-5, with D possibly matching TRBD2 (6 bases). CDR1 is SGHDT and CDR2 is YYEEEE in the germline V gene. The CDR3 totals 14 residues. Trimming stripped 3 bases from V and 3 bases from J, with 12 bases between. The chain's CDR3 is CASSSGGRKETQYF. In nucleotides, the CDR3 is TGTGCCAGCAGCTCCGGAGGGAGGAAAGAGACCCAGTACTTC. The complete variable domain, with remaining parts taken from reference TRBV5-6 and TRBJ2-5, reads DAGVTQSPTHLIKTRGQQVTLRCSPKSGHDTVSWYQQALGQGPQFIFQYYEEEERQRGNFPDRFSGHQFPNYSSELNVNALLLGDSALYLCASSSGGRKETQYFGPGTRLLVL.

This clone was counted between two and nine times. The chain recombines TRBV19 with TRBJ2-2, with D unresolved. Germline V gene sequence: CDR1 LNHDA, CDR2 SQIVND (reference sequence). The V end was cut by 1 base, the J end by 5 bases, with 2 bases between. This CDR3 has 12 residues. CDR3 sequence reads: CASSIVTGELFF. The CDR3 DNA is TGTGCCAGTAGTATAGTAACCGGGGAGCTGTTTTTT.

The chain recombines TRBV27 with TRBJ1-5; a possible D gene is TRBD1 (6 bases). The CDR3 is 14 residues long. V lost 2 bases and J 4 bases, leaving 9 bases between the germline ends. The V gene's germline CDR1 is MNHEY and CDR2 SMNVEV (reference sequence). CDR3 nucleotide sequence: TGTGCCAGCAGTTTAACAGGGCTTAATCAGCCCCAGCATTTT. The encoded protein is CASSLTGLNQPQHF.

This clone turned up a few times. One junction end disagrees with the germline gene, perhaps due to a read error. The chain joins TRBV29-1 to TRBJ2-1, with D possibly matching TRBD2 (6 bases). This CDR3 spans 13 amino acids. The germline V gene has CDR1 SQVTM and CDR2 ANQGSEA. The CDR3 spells CSAEPGGYNEQFF. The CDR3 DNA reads TGCAGCGCTGAACCCGGGGGTTACAATGAGCAGTTCTTC.

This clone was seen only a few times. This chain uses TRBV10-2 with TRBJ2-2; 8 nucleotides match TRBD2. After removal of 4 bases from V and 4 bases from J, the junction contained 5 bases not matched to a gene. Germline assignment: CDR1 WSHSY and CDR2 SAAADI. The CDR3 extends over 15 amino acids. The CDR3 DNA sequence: TGCGCCAGCAGTGGAACTAGCGGACTCACCGGGGAGCTGTTTTTT. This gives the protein CASSGTSGLTGELFF.

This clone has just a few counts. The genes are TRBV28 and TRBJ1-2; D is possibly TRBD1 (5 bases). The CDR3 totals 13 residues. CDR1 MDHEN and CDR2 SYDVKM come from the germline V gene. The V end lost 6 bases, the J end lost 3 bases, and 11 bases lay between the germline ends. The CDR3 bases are TGTGCCAGCAGCTATGACAGCTACTATGGCTACACCTTC. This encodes CASSYDSYYGYTF.

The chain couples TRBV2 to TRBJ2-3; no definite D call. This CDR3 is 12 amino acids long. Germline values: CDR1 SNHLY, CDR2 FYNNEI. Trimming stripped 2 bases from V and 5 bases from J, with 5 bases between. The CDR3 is CASSETIDTQYF. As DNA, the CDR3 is TGTGCCAGCAGTGAAACAATAGATACGCAGTATTTT.

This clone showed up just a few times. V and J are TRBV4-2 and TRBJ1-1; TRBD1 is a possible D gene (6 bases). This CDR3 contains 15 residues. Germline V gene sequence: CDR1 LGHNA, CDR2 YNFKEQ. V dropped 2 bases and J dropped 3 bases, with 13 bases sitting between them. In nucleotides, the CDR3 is TGTGCCAGCAGCCAACCGGACAGTCGGGACACTGAAGCTTTCTTT. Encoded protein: CASSQPDSRDTEAFF.

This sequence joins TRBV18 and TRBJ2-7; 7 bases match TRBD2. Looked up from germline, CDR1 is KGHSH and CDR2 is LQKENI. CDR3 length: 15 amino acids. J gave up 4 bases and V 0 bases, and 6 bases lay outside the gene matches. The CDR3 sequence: CASSPPLEGLYEQYF. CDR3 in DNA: TGTGCCAGCTCACCACCGCTGGAGGGACTATACGAGCAGTACTTC.

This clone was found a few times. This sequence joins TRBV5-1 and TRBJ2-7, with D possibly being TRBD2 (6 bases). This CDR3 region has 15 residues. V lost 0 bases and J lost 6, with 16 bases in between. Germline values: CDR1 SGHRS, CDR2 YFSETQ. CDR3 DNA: TGCGCCAGCAGCTTGGGTGTTCGGGGAGGTAGCGAGCAGTACTTC. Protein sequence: CASSLGVRGGSEQYF.

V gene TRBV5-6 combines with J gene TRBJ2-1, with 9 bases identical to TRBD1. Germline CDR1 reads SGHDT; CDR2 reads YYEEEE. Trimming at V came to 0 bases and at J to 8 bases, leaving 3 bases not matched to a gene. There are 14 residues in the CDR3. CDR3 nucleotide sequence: TGTGCCAGCAGCTTGGGGGACAGGGCCTATGAGCAGTTCTTC. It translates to CASSLGDRAYEQFF.

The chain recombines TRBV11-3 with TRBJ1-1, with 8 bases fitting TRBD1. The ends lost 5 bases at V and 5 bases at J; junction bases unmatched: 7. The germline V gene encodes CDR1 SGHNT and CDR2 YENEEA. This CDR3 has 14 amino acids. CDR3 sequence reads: CASSRNQGATEAFF. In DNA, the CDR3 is TGTGCCAGCAGCCGAAATCAGGGGGCAACTGAAGCTTTCTTT.

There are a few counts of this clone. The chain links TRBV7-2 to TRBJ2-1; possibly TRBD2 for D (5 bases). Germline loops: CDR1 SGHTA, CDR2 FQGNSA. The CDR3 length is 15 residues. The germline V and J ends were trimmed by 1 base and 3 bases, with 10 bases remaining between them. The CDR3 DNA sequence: TGTGCCAGCAGCTTAGTGTCCGGGAACTACAATGAGCAGTTCTTC. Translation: CASSLVSGNYNEQFF.

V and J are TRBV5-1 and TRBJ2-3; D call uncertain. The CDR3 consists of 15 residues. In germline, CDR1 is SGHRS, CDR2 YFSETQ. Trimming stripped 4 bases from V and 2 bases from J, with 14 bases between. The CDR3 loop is CASSPSLRTTDTQYF. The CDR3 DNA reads TGCGCCAGCAGCCCTTCTTTGCGAACCACAGATACGCAGTATTTT. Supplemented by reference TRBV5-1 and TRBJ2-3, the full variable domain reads KAGVTQTPRYLIKTRGQQVTLSCSPISGHRSVSWYQQTPGQGLQFLFEYFSETQRNKGNFPGRFSGRQFSNSRSEMNVSTLELGDSALYLCASSPSLRTTDTQYFGPGTRLTVL.

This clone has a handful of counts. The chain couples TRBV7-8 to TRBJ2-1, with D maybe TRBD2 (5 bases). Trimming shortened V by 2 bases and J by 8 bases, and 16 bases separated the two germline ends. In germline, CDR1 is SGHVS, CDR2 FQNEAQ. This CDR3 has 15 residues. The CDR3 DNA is TGTGCCAGCAGCTTAACCCGGGGTAGGTTGGATGAGCAGTTCTTC. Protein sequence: CASSLTRGRLDEQFF.

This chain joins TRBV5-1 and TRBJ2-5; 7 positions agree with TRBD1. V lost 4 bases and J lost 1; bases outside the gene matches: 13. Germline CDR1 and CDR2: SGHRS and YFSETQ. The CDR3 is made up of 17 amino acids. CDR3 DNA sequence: TGCGCCAGCAGCCGCGTACCCTCTGAGGGGGCCCAAGAGACCCAGTACTTC. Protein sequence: CASSRVPSEGAQETQYF.

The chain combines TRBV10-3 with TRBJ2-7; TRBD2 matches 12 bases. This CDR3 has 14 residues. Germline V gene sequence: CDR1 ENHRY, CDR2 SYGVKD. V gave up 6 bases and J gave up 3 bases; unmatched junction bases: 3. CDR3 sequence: CAIRTSGSLYEQYF. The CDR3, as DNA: TGTGCCATCAGGACTAGCGGGAGTCTCTACGAGCAGTACTTC.

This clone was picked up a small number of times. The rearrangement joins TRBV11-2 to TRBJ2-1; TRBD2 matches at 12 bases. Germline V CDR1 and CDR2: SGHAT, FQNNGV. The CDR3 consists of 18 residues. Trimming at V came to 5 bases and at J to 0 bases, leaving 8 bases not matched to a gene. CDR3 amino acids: CASSQGLAGFSSYNEQFF. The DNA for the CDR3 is TGTGCCAGCAGCCAAGGACTAGCGGGGTTCAGCTCCTACAATGAGCAGTTCTTC. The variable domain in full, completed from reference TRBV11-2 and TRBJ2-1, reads EAGVAQSPRYKIIEKRQSVAFWCNPISGHATLYWYQQILGQGPKLLIQFQNNGVVDDSQLPKDRFSAERLKGVDSTLKIQPAKLEDSAVYLCASSQGLAGFSSYNEQFFGPGTRLTVL.